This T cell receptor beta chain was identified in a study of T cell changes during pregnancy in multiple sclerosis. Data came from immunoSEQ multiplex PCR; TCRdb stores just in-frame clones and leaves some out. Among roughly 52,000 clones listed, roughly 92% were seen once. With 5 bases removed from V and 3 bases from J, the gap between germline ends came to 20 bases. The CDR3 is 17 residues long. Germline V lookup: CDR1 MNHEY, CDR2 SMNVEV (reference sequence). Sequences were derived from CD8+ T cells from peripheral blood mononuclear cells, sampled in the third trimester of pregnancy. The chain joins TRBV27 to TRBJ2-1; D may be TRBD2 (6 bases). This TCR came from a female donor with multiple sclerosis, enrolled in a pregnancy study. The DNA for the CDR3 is TGTGCCAGCAGTGGGGGGAAGGGGCTCGTCGACTACAATGAGCAGTTCTTC. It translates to CASSGGKGLVDYNEQFF.